The present T cell receptor beta chain was sequenced within a study of CD8 T cells in ankylosing spondylitis. This clonotype was observed a few times. Antigen: not known. Between the trimmed V and J ends, which lost 0 bases and 4 bases, there was a span of 16 bases. The germline CDR1 and CDR2 sequences are SGHKS and YYEKEE (reference sequence). The length of the CDR3 is 16 residues. TCRdb passed the 5' RACE reads through MiXCR, listing each CDR3 protein once. The table records fewer than 250,000 distinct CDR3 sequences, about 10% of them present only once. Study-wide findings and caveats: Some motif variants were previously reported in reactive arthritis synovial fluid and blood.

The sequencing sample was made of blood, either unsorted or a sorted T cell fraction (not recorded which). J is TRBJ1-1 and V is TRBV5-5; no firm D call. This TCR derives from a male donor with ankylosing spondylitis or in good health (not recorded which). CDR3 residues: CASSLGMGGWATEAFF. For the CDR3, the DNA is TGTGCCAGCAGCTTGGGAATGGGAGGGTGGGCCACTGAAGCTTTCTTT. The variable domain in full, completed from reference TRBV5-5 and TRBJ1-1, reads DAGVTQSPTHLIKTRGQQVTLRCSPISGHKSVSWYQQVLGQGPQFIFQYYEKEERGRGNFPDRFSARQFPNYSSELNVNALLLGDSALYLCASSLGMGGWATEAFFGQGTRLTVV.